This TCR beta chain originates from a study of graft-versus-host responses after intestinal transplantation. Study results and caveats: Detected in recipient marrow were GvH clones, some of which were first observed in ileum or blood.

The assay was immunoSEQ multiplex PCR, and TCRdb's table has in-frame clones only and misses some. In the table there are tens of thousands of clones, around 92% of which are singletons. Notes on this clone: The target antigen is unknown.

The sequenced sample was unstimulated CD4+ T cells sorted from spleen or lymph node cells, obtained before transplant. The TCR comes from a human donor who was the organ donor for an intestinal transplant.

CDR3 nucleotides: TGTGCCAGCTCACCAATCAGTAGTACGGCCTCTGGAAACACCATATATTTT. Its protein is CASSPISSTASGNTIYF. The chain has TRBV18 and TRBJ1-3; D not certain. Trimming cost V 2 bases and J 0 bases, with 14 bases left between them. This CDR3 region has 17 residues. CDR1 is KGHSH, CDR2 LQKENI, per germline. The full variable domain, with the rest looked up from reference TRBV18 and TRBJ1-3, is NAGVMQNPRHLVRRRGQEARLRCSPMKGHSHVYWYRQLPEEGLKFMVYLQKENIIDESGMPKERFSAEFPKEGPSILRIQQVVRGDSAAYFCASSPISSTASGNTIYFGEGSWLTVV.